The clone carrying this TCR beta chain was found a few times. The antigen remains undetermined. The source of the sample is a study of T-cell memory formation after mild COVID-19. Study-level information: Among the donors, TCR clusters were largely specific to each donor. Whole-study results and caveats: CD4/CD8 balance held among clones contracting day 15 to 85, and later expanders leaned CD4+. A subset of responding clones appeared in pre-infection memory, suggesting cross-reactive memory joined.

In TCRdb, the 5' RACE reads were re-called with MiXCR into one record per CDR3 protein. The sample includes fewer than 700,000 distinct CDR3 sequences, 20% to 25% of them seen just once. The TCR originated in an adult woman who had mild COVID-19 (a few samples of this study predate the infection). Cell type and time point are not known. Sequences were obtained from PBMCs or a T cell subset sorted from them (not recorded which).

The CDR3 DNA follows: TGTGCCAGCAGCCCGGGGTTACACACTGAAGCTTTCTTT. It translates to CASSPGLHTEAFF. This rearrangement joins TRBV3-1 to TRBJ1-1; D gene ambiguous. The V gene lost 4 bases and the J gene lost 3 bases, with 9 bases spanning the gap. This CDR3 contains 13 residues. The germline V gene has CDR1 LGHDT and CDR2 YNNKEL (reference sequence).